This T cell receptor (beta chain) was recorded in a study of CD8 T cells in ankylosing spondylitis. Points from the study as a whole: Some motif variants had been reported before (in reactive arthritis synovial fluid and blood). Reportedly, significant enrichment of disease-linked clones occurred in matched ankylosing spondylitis synovial fluid. CD8+ by phenotype, disease-linked clones were relatively rare in peripheral blood. A TCR beta motif of about 8 highly homologous variants seemed to mark ankylosing spondylitis blood.

CDR3 size: 14 residues. V lost 5 bases to trimming and J lost 8 bases; unmatched junction nucleotides: 7. Germline assignment: CDR1 SGHTA and CDR2 FQGNSA. In its sample, this clonotype was seen many times. Its antigen is unidentified. TCRdb itself ran the 5' RACE reads through MiXCR, one entry per CDR3 protein. This sample yields 100,000 to 150,000 distinct CDR3 sequences, of which about a tenth are seen a single time; 2.5% to 3.5% belongs to the top ten. The sequence came from a male donor with ankylosing spondylitis or in good health (not recorded which). The sequenced sample was blood, either unsorted or a sorted T cell fraction (not recorded which). The chain recombines TRBV7-2 with TRBJ2-4; TRBD1 agrees at 9 bases. The CDR3 DNA sequence: TGTGCCAGCAGCAGAGACAGGGGGGGTTACATTCAGTACTTC. The encoded protein is CASSRDRGGYIQYF.